These T cell receptor beta chains were read from a single sample in a study of response to subunit inactivated influenza vaccine. TCRdb reanalysed the RT-PCR reads using MiXCR and keeps one entry per CDR3 protein. The sample carries 650,000 or so distinct CDR3 sequences, 12% to 15% recorded once. Sequenced material: PBMCs from blood, taken around 14 days before vaccination. The receptors derive from a man aged 45-65 years who received an inactivated influenza vaccine. The CDR3 runs from the conserved cysteine through the conserved F or W.

J gene: TRBJ1-1
V gene: TRBV12-3/TRBV12-4
CDR3 protein: CASSLTGGYTEAFF

J gene: TRBJ1-5
V gene: TRBV6-1
CDR3 protein: CASSRLVESQPQHF

J gene: TRBJ2-1
V gene: TRBV14
CDR3 protein: CASSYTLGSEQFF

J gene: TRBJ1-5
V gene: TRBV10-3
CDR3 protein: CAISVQGGKQPQHF

J gene: TRBJ2-3
V gene: TRBV7-8
CDR3 protein: CASSSGRRSNYTQYF

J gene: TRBJ1-5
V gene: TRBV6-2/TRBV6-3
CDR3 protein: CASTLGPGQPQHF

J gene: TRBJ2-7
V gene: TRBV2
CDR3 protein: CASLASSYEQYF

J gene: TRBJ2-7
V gene: TRBV30
CDR3 protein: CAWTLGDRGLNEQYF

J gene: TRBJ2-3
V gene: TRBV2
CDR3 protein: CASILRAVTDTQYF

J gene: TRBJ2-1
V gene: TRBV4-1
CDR3 protein: CASSQAPLGGQEQFF

J gene: TRBJ2-1
V gene: TRBV4-3
CDR3 protein: CASSQDPAGVGSNEQFF

J gene: TRBJ1-2
V gene: TRBV2
CDR3 protein: CASKKGQEGGGYTF

J gene: TRBJ2-1
V gene: TRBV7-9
CDR3 protein: CASSLGLAGVPEQFF

J gene: TRBJ2-1
V gene: TRBV5-5
CDR3 protein: CASSWGPDRAMNEQFF

J gene: TRBJ2-3
V gene: TRBV20-1
CDR3 protein: CSARVKGGTDTQYF

J gene: TRBJ2-5
V gene: TRBV29-1
CDR3 protein: CSVRWTGWGETQYF

J gene: TRBJ2-5
V gene: TRBV5-1
CDR3 protein: CASSFQGPQETQYF

J gene: TRBJ1-2
V gene: TRBV3-1
CDR3 protein: CASSQGGTARYYGYTF

J gene: TRBJ2-1
V gene: TRBV6-1
CDR3 protein: CASTRWGSNEQFF

J gene: TRBJ2-2
V gene: TRBV4-3
CDR3 protein: CASSKSTQRGSTGELFF

J gene: TRBJ1-2
V gene: TRBV29-1
CDR3 protein: CSVEPRDRVYGYTF

J gene: TRBJ1-2
V gene: TRBV12-3/TRBV12-4
CDR3 protein: CASSAGGVNYGYTF

J gene: TRBJ2-7
V gene: TRBV4-1
CDR3 protein: CASSQGAEQYF

J gene: TRBJ1-6
V gene: TRBV20-1
CDR3 protein: CSASGTYNSPLHF

J gene: TRBJ2-5
V gene: TRBV5-1
CDR3 protein: CASSLGQGATKQETQYF

J gene: TRBJ1-6
V gene: TRBV6-5
CDR3 protein: CASITQVPLHF

J gene: TRBJ2-7
V gene: TRBV30
CDR3 protein: CAWNSGQGYEQYF

J gene: TRBJ1-1
V gene: TRBV29-1
CDR3 protein: CSVRQGTEAFF

J gene: TRBJ2-1
V gene: TRBV6-1
CDR3 protein: CASTSALGNEQFF

J gene: TRBJ2-1
V gene: TRBV5-1
CDR3 protein: CASSPWGAASNEQFF

J gene: TRBJ1-6
V gene: TRBV28
CDR3 protein: CASSLDPTGAGTSPLHF

J gene: TRBJ2-3
V gene: TRBV29-1
CDR3 protein: CSVRTSGGLTDTQYF

J gene: TRBJ2-1
V gene: TRBV2
CDR3 protein: CASSFSGTSGYNEQFF

J gene: TRBJ1-2
V gene: TRBV14
CDR3 protein: CASSRGLWDYGYTF

J gene: TRBJ2-2
V gene: TRBV27
CDR3 protein: CASSPTSGSIPGELFF

J gene: TRBJ1-5
V gene: TRBV7-8
CDR3 protein: CASSLILGQPQHF

J gene: TRBJ2-2
V gene: TRBV4-1
CDR3 protein: CASSHLVNTGELFF

J gene: TRBJ2-3
V gene: TRBV29-1
CDR3 protein: CSVATGTGGTDTQYF

J gene: TRBJ2-1
V gene: TRBV4-3
CDR3 protein: CASSQGGRAYNEQFF

J gene: TRBJ1-5
V gene: TRBV12-3/TRBV12-4
CDR3 protein: CASSLIVGIGLSQPQHF

J gene: TRBJ2-5
V gene: TRBV2
CDR3 protein: CASGREGAETQYF

J gene: TRBJ2-1
V gene: TRBV12-3/TRBV12-4
CDR3 protein: CASRRQGGEQFF

J gene: TRBJ2-3
V gene: TRBV18
CDR3 protein: CASSRDEDTQYF

J gene: TRBJ2-7
V gene: TRBV3-1
CDR3 protein: CASSHRTRKGSGSLHEQYF

J gene: TRBJ1-5
V gene: TRBV6-1
CDR3 protein: CASSPLGGGDQPQHF

J gene: TRBJ2-5
V gene: TRBV10-3
CDR3 protein: CAISPGGTPLGTQYF